These T cell receptor beta chains were read from a single sample in a study of beta chain features in type 1 diabetes. The table came from immunoSEQ multiplex PCR; TCRdb's copy has only in-frame clones and leaves some out. The data show over 650,000 clones, about an eighth seen once. The specimen was naive CD4+ T cells from blood. These receptors all stem from a man between 18 and 29 years old with type 1 diabetes. CDR3s leave out the opening cysteine and the closing phenylalanine or tryptophan. A D gene is named only where the DNA matches it firmly.

>TRBJ2-3|13|TRBD2|TRBV6-5
ASIPLAGATDTQY
>TRBJ2-5|14|TRBD1|TRBV5-1
ASSLSPGQGKETQY
>TRBJ1-1|11|-|TRBV2
ASTGEGNTEAF
>TRBJ2-1|14|-|TRBV27
ASSFLSGPGISEQF
>TRBJ1-5|15|-|TRBV30
AWSVLSSTATNQPQH
>TRBJ2-5|13|TRBD2|TRBV7-2
ASSPGVAGGETQY
>TRBJ1-2|13|-|TRBV9
ASRAMGRGSGGYT
>TRBJ2-1|10|-|TRBV6-5
ASSSYPDEQF
>TRBJ2-3|12|TRBD1|TRBV19
ATGTGLPWDTQY
>TRBJ2-7|10|-|TRBV30
AWSQGPYEQY
>TRBJ2-5|12|-|TRBV5-1
ASRGDTHQETQY
>TRBJ2-2|9|-|TRBV6-6
ASKNTGELF
>TRBJ2-5|13|TRBD1|TRBV29-1
SVGPRTGKMKTQY
>TRBJ2-1|13|TRBD2|TRBV6-5
ASSYPGLGSNEQF
>TRBJ1-1|12|-|TRBV10-1
ASSERQMNTEAF
>TRBJ2-6|15|-|TRBV4-2
ASSQDLVRSGANVLT
>TRBJ2-7|11|-|TRBV6-5
ASSPRESYEQY
>TRBJ2-5|14|TRBD2|TRBV9
ASSVGPSGYQETQY
>TRBJ1-2|9|-|TRBV30
AWSVQGDYT
>TRBJ1-5|14|-|TRBV19
ASSMTWTDSNQPQH
>TRBJ2-7|12|-|TRBV5-1
ASSLTGSSYEQY
>TRBJ2-3|11|-|TRBV19
ASSIVGTDTQY
>TRBJ2-5|12|-|TRBV7-2
ASSLALVAETQY
>TRBJ2-4|12|TRBD2|TRBV9
ASSAGTSGLIQY
>TRBJ2-7|14|-|TRBV19
ASSLHGQSSSYEQY
>TRBJ2-7|12|-|TRBV15
ATSRDLQPYEQY
>TRBJ2-5|11|-|TRBV6-5
ASALADQETQY
>TRBJ1-3|12|-|TRBV4-1
ASSQLPGVDTIY
>TRBJ2-1|12|-|TRBV5-1
ASSLKSSENEQF